One sample yielded the 31 T cell receptor beta chains listed below, sequenced in a study of blood T cell repertoires in COVID-19. Produced via immunoSEQ multiplex PCR; TCRdb's table is partial and in-frame only. The repertoire consists of 150,000 to 200,000 clones, with roughly 80% occurring once and the leading ten covering roughly 8.4%. The sample consisted of peripheral blood. These receptors all come from a man aged 60 to 69 with acute or convalescent COVID-19.

The table lists this clone with a count of one. The gene calls are TRBV2 and TRBJ2-1; 15 bases line up with TRBD2. Germline CDR1 reads SNHLY; CDR2 reads FYNNEI. V was clipped by 7 bases and J by 7 bases; unmatched bases: 5. The length of the CDR3 is 15 residues. The CDR3: CASIWTSGGGNEQFF. Written as DNA, the CDR3 is TGTGCCAGCATTTGGACTAGCGGGGGGGGGAATGAGCAGTTCTTC.

This rearrangement joins TRBV18 to TRBJ1-2, with TRBD1 matching 9 bases. V dropped 0 bases and J dropped 6; count of bases not matched to a gene: 11. CDR1 and CDR2 from the germline V gene are KGHSH and LQKENI. This CDR3 has 17 residues. The CDR3 spells CASSPPGQGKLSDGYTF. Here the CDR3 DNA reads TGTGCCAGCTCACCACCGGGACAGGGAAAATTGAGTGATGGCTACACCTTC.

The genes are TRBV15 and TRBJ1-5, with a possible D match to TRBD1 (6 bases). CDR1 LNHNV and CDR2 YYDKDF come from the germline V gene (reference sequence). The V end was cut by 1 base, the J end by 6 bases, with 10 bases between. The CDR3 consists of 14 residues. The chain's CDR3 is CATSRVRGSQPQHF. The CDR3 DNA sequence: TGTGCCACCAGCAGAGTCAGGGGCTCTCAGCCCCAGCATTTT.

The rearrangement joins TRBV21-1 to TRBJ1-3. TRBV21-1 is an annotated pseudogene. CDR3 length equals 12 residues. The CDR3 reads CALGGSGNTIYF. The DNA for the CDR3 is TGTGCCCTGGGGGGCTCTGGAAACACCATATATTTT.

Here the CDR3 reads CASSQDNSNTDTQYF. For the CDR3, the DNA is TGTGCCAGCAGCCAAGATAACTCGAACACAGATACGCAGTATTTT. The chain uses TRBV3-1 (or the pseudogene TRBV3-2) and TRBJ2-3; D gene uncertain. CDR1 is LGHDT and CDR2 is YNNKEL in the germline V gene (reference sequence). V lost 0 bases and J lost 2, with 9 bases in between. This CDR3 has 15 amino acids.

V gene TRBV27 combines with J gene TRBJ2-2; TRBD1 aligns across 7 bases. V dropped 5 bases and J dropped 12; count of bases not matched to a gene: 12. The length of the CDR3 is 14 residues. CDR1 and CDR2 from the germline V gene are MNHEY and SMNVEV (reference sequence). The CDR3 bases are TGTGCCAGCAGTCCCCGGCCCGACAGGGATAAGCTGTTTTTT. Translated: CASSPRPDRDKLFF.

The sample holds a few counts of this clone. The V call is TRBV7-6, the J call TRBJ1-1; D gene unclear. The germline V gene encodes CDR1 SGHVS and CDR2 FNYEAQ. CDR3 length: 11 residues. The V and J ends lost 1 base and 8 bases respectively, with 5 bases between them. The CDR3 protein is CASSLGGEAFF. CDR3 sequence (DNA): TGTGCCAGCAGCTTAGGCGGGGAAGCTTTCTTT.

This clone has just a few counts. The CDR3 bases are TGTGCCAGCAGCTGGACAGGGGGCGCGTCTGGGGCCAACGTCCTGACTTTC. Amino acid sequence: CASSWTGGASGANVLTF. J is TRBJ2-6 and V is TRBV7-2; 11 bases map to TRBD1. CDR1 is SGHTA, CDR2 FQGNSA, per germline. V shed 4 bases, J shed 1 base, and the junction held 3 bases outside the gene matches. The CDR3 spans 17 residues.

The chain carries TRBV7-2 and TRBJ1-6; D not resolved. V gave up 4 bases and J gave up 8 bases, with 6 bases separating them. Germline-derived CDR1 and CDR2 are SGHTA and FQGNSA. The CDR3 is 12 residues long. Written as DNA, the CDR3 is TGTGCCAGCAGCTACGGGGATTCACCCCTCCACTTT. Translation: CASSYGDSPLHF.

V gene TRBV6-1 combines with J gene TRBJ1-3; TRBD1 might be the D (5 bases). The length of the CDR3 is 15 residues. Germline-derived CDR1 and CDR2 are MNHNS and SASEGT. V lost 1 base and J lost 0, with 7 bases in between. CDR3 sequence: CASSEGGASGNTIYF. As DNA, the CDR3 is TGTGCCAGCAGTGAAGGTGGGGCCTCTGGAAACACCATATATTTT.

The V gene is TRBV6-1, the J gene TRBJ2-5, with 9 bases fitting TRBD2. Germline CDR1 reads MNHNS; CDR2 reads SASEGT. CDR3 length: 18 residues. V shed 0 bases and J 5 bases; nucleotides not matched to a gene: 13. CDR3 protein: CASSEAIFYSGGGETQYF. The CDR3 coding sequence is TGTGCCAGCAGTGAAGCGATATTCTATAGCGGGGGAGGGGAGACCCAGTACTTC.

CDR3 amino acids: CASRRTGENTGELFF. In DNA form, the CDR3 reads TGTGCCAGCAGACGGACAGGGGAAAACACCGGGGAGCTGTTTTTT. The chain has TRBV6-5 and TRBJ2-2; TRBD1 aligns across 9 bases. Germline values: CDR1 MNHEY, CDR2 SVGAGI. J lost 2 bases, V lost 6 bases, and 4 bases had no gene match. The CDR3 spans 15 residues.

V usage is TRBV7-9 and J usage is TRBJ2-5; D remains ambiguous. The V end lost 1 base, the J end lost 2 bases, and 8 bases lay between the germline ends. CDR3 length: 14 residues. Germline V gene data show CDR1 as SEHNR and CDR2 as FQNEAQ (reference sequence). The CDR3 region is CASSLVGRQETQYF. DNA of the CDR3: TGTGCCAGCAGCTTAGTGGGCAGACAAGAGACCCAGTACTTC.

The J gene is TRBJ1-1, the V gene TRBV7-8; D is perhaps TRBD1 (5 bases). Trimming shortened V by 1 base and J by 1 base, and 10 bases separated the two germline ends. Germline values: CDR1 SGHVS, CDR2 FQNEAQ. This CDR3 is 15 amino acids long. The DNA for the CDR3 is TGTGCCAGCAGCTTAGGGACACCTCAGAACACTGAAGCTTTCTTT. This translates into CASSLGTPQNTEAFF.

This clone was found a few times. V usage is TRBV19 and J usage is TRBJ2-1; 9 nucleotides align to TRBD2. V lost 9 bases and J lost 4; bases outside the gene matches: 10. CDR3 length: 15 residues. Germline V gives CDR1 LNHDA, CDR2 SQIVND (reference sequence). The CDR3 bases are TGTGCCAGCCAACCGGGACTAGCCTTATACAATGAGCAGTTCTTC. Protein: CASQPGLALYNEQFF.

The chain is built from TRBV30 and TRBJ2-3, with TRBD2 identical over 8 bases. This CDR3 has 14 residues. The junction had 2 bases not matched to a gene; V was cut back by 1 base and J by 2 bases. Germline V CDR1 and CDR2: GTSNPN, SVGIG (reference sequence). The DNA of the CDR3 is TGTGCCTGGAGTGGCGGGGGGCTCACAGATACGCAGTATTTT. Amino acid sequence: CAWSGGGLTDTQYF.

The chain uses TRBV9 and TRBJ2-7; D gene unclear. The CDR3 has 15 residues. The V end was cut by 4 bases, the J end by 0 bases, with 14 bases between. Per the germline V gene, CDR1 is SGDLS and CDR2 is YYNGEE. The CDR3 spells CASSPVDRHSYEQYF. CDR3 coding DNA: TGTGCCAGCAGCCCCGTAGATCGACACTCCTACGAGCAGTACTTC.

This clone occurred a few times. The chain couples TRBV20-1 to TRBJ1-5; 7 bases are a match to TRBD1. Trimming at V came to 6 bases and at J to 7 bases, leaving 12 bases not matched to a gene. The germline V gene encodes CDR1 DFQATT and CDR2 SNEGSKA (reference sequence). The CDR3 has 14 amino acids. In DNA form, the CDR3 reads TGCAGTGCGAGTGAGGGGGCGGTCGGGCAGCCCCAGCATTTT. Protein product: CSASEGAVGQPQHF.

The V gene is TRBV12-3 or TRBV12-4, the J gene TRBJ1-1, with D maybe TRBD1 (5 bases). This CDR3 comprises 13 residues. V lost 6 bases, J lost 4 bases, and 12 bases lay in between. The CDR3 reads CASSTQGPTEAFF. The DNA for the CDR3 is TGTGCCAGCAGCACTCAGGGCCCCACTGAAGCTTTCTTT.

Worth noting for this clone: The same CDR3 arises from other DNA sequences in this sample as well. This chain joins TRBV6-5 and TRBJ1-1, with TRBD1 matching 7 bases. From germline, CDR1 is MNHEY and CDR2 SVGAGI. The CDR3 is 12 residues long. The ends lost 5 bases at V and 4 bases at J; junction bases unmatched: 1. This CDR3 reads CASSRDSTEAFF. CDR3 nucleotide sequence: TGTGCCAGCAGTAGGGACAGCACTGAAGCTTTCTTT.

In this sample, this clone turned up a few times. V is TRBV3-1 (or the pseudogene TRBV3-2) and J is TRBJ1-6; no firm D call. Germline V gives CDR1 LGHDT, CDR2 YNNKEL (reference sequence). The CDR3 totals 15 residues. V lost 3 bases to trimming and J lost 10 bases, with 16 bases between them. This CDR3 reads CASSHGASRESPLHF. In DNA, the CDR3 is TGTGCCAGCAGCCACGGAGCCTCAAGGGAGTCACCCCTCCACTTT.

The CDR3, as DNA: TGTGCCAGCAGCTCTTACAGGGGTACAGATACGCAGTATTTT. Translating gives CASSSYRGTDTQYF. The V and J genes are TRBV5-8 and TRBJ2-3; TRBD1 aligns across 7 bases. Trimming cost V 3 bases and J 3 bases; bases outside gene matches: 4. The CDR3 runs 14 residues. Germline CDR1 reads SGHTS; CDR2 reads YDEGEE.

This clone is a singleton in its sample. The V call is TRBV3-1 (or the pseudogene TRBV3-2), the J call TRBJ2-3, with D possibly TRBD2 on 6 matching bases. CDR3 length equals 14 residues. Germline CDR1 reads LGHDT; CDR2 reads YNNKEL (reference sequence). With 0 bases removed from V and 4 bases from J, the gap between germline ends came to 8 bases. CDR3 region: CASSQDWGADTQYF. In nucleotides, the CDR3 is TGTGCCAGCAGCCAAGATTGGGGGGCAGATACGCAGTATTTT.

J is TRBJ1-4 and V is TRBV9; 7 bases are a match to TRBD1. Germline V lookup: CDR1 SGDLS, CDR2 YYNGEE. The CDR3 is 15 residues long. J lost 7 bases, V lost 0 bases, and 6 bases had no gene match. The CDR3 is CASSVAGTGAEKLFF. DNA for the CDR3: TGTGCCAGCAGCGTAGCCGGAACAGGGGCTGAAAAACTGTTTTTT. Supplemented by reference TRBV9 and TRBJ1-4, the full variable domain reads DSGVTQTPKHLITATGQRVTLRCSPRSGDLSVYWYQQSLDQGLQFLIQYYNGEERAKGNILERFSAQQFPDLHSELNLSSLELGDSALYFCASSVAGTGAEKLFFGSGTQLSVL.

This sequence joins TRBV24-1 and TRBJ2-2; 8 bases line up with TRBD1. This CDR3 has 16 amino acids. Germline values: CDR1 KGHDR, CDR2 SFDVKD. V lost 5 bases, J lost 5 bases, and 9 bases stayed unmatched. DNA for the CDR3: TGTGCCACCAGTGTTACCGGGACAGGTGCTACCGGGGAGCTGTTTTTT. It translates to CATSVTGTGATGELFF.

V and J are TRBV3-1 (or the pseudogene TRBV3-2) and TRBJ1-1; 10 bases fit TRBD1. The J segment lost 1 base and the V segment lost 1 base, leaving 3 bases of the junction unmatched. In germline, CDR1 is LGHDT, CDR2 YNNKEL (reference sequence). This CDR3 is built from 16 residues. The CDR3: CASSQAGTGENTEAFF. The CDR3 bases are TGTGCCAGCAGCCAAGCGGGGACAGGGGAGAACACTGAAGCTTTCTTT.

V and J are TRBV4-3 and TRBJ2-1, with 10 bases identical to TRBD1. V shed 0 bases, J shed 6 bases, and the junction held 5 bases outside the gene matches. The CDR3 sequence is 16 residues long. Germline V lookup: CDR1 LGHNA, CDR2 YSLEER. In DNA, the CDR3 is TGCGCCAGCAGCCAAGATGAGGGGACAGGGGCCAATGAGCAGTTCTTC. It yields the protein CASSQDEGTGANEQFF.

This clone was counted ten times or more. The V gene is TRBV19, the J gene TRBJ2-7; 8 bases align to TRBD1. V lost 4 bases to trimming and J lost 6 bases; unmatched junction nucleotides: 14. This CDR3 contains 16 residues. CDR1 and CDR2 from the germline V gene are LNHDA and SQIVND (reference sequence). The CDR3 loop is CASSTLNGQGWSEQYF. CDR3 nucleotides: TGTGCCAGTAGTACCCTTAATGGACAGGGTTGGTCCGAGCAGTACTTC.

V is TRBV12-3 or TRBV12-4 and J is TRBJ1-2, with 9 bases aligning to TRBD1. The CDR3 runs to 13 residues. The V gene end was trimmed by 4 bases and the J gene end by 11 bases; junction bases not matched to a gene: 8. CDR3 coding DNA: TGTGCCAGCAGTTCCGGGGACAGGGCGGGGTACACCTTC. It specifies CASSSGDRAGYTF.

V gene TRBV19 combines with J gene TRBJ1-2; 8 bases map to TRBD1. The V segment lost 1 base and the J segment 4 bases; nucleotides outside the gene matches: 5. The germline V gene has CDR1 LNHDA and CDR2 SQIVND (reference sequence). This CDR3 is built from 15 residues. The CDR3: CASSIAGGQAYGYTF. In DNA form, the CDR3 reads TGTGCCAGTAGTATAGCCGGGGGACAGGCCTATGGCTACACCTTC. Full variable domain (rest looked up from reference TRBV19 and TRBJ1-2): DGGITQSPKYLFRKEGQNVTLSCEQNLNHDAMYWYRQDPGQGLRLIYYSQIVNDFQKGDIAEGYSVSREKKESFPLTVTSAQKNPTAFYLCASSIAGGQAYGYTFGSGTRLTVV.

The chain uses TRBV5-4 and TRBJ2-1; 10 bases agree with TRBD1. This CDR3 is 16 amino acids long. Germline V CDR1 and CDR2: SGHNT, YYREEE (reference sequence). V trimming: 3 bases; J trimming: 4 bases; junction bases outside the gene matches: 7. The CDR3 loop is CASSSTDRGPYNEQFF. The DNA for the CDR3 is TGTGCCAGCAGCTCGACAGACAGGGGGCCATACAATGAGCAGTTCTTC.